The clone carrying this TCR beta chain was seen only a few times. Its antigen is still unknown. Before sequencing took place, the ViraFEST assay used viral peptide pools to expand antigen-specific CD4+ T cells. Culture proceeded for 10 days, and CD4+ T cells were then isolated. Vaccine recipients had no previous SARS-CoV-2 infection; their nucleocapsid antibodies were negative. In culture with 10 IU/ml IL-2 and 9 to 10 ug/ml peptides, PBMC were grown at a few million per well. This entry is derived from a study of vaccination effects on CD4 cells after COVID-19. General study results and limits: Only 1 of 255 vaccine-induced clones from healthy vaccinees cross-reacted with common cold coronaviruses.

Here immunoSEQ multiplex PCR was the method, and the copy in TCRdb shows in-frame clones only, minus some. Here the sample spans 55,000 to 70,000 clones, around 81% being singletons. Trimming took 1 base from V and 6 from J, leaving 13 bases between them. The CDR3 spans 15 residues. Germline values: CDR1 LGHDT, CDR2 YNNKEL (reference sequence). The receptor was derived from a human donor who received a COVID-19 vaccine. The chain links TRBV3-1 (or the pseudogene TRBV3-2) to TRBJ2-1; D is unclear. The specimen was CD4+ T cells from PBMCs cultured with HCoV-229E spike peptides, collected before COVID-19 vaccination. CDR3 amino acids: CASSQGVAVGNEQFF. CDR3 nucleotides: TGTGCCAGCAGCCAAGGGGTGGCAGTGGGCAATGAGCAGTTCTTC.